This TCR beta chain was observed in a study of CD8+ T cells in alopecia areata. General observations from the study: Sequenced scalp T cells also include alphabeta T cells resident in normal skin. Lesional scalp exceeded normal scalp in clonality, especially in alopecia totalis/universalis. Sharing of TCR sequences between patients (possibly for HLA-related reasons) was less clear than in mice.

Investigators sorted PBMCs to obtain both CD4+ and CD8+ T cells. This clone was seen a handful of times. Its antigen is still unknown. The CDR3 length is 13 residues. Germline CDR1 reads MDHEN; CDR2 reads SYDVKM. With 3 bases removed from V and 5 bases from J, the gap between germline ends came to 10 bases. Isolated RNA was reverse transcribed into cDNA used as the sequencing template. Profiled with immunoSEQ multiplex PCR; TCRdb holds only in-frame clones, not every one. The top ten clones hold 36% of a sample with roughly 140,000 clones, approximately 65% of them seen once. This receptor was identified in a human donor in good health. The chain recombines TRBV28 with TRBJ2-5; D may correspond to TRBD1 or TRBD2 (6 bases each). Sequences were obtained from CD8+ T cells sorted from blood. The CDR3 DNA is TGTGCCAGCAGTTTGGGGGGCGAGGAGACCCAGTACTTC. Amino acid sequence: CASSLGGEETQYF.